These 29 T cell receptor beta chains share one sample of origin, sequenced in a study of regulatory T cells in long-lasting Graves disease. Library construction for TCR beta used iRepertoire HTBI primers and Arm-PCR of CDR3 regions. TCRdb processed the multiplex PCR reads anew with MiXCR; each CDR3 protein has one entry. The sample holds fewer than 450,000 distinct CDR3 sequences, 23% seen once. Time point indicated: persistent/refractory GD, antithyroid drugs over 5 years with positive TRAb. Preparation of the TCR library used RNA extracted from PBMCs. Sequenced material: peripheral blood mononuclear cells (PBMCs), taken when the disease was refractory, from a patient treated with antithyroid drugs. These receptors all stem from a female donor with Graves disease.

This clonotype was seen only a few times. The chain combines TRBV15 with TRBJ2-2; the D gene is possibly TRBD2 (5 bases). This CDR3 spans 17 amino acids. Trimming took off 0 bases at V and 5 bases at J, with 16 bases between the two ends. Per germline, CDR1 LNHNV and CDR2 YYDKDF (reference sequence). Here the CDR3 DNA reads TGTGCCACCAGCAGAGATCTCGGGGTAGGGTTAACCGGGGAGCTGTTTTTT. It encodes CATSRDLGVGLTGELFF.

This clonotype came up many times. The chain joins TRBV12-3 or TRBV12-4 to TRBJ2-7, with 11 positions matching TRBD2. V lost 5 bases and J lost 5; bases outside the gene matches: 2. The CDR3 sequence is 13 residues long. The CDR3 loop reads CASSNSGRDEQYF. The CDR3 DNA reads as TGTGCCAGCAGTAATAGCGGGAGGGACGAGCAGTACTTC.

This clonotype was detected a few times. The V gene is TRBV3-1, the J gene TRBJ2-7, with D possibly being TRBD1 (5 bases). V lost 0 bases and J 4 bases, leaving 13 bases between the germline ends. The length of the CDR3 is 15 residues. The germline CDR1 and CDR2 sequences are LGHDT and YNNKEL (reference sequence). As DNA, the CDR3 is TGTGCCAGCAGCCAAGATCGTCGCAGGGCTTACGAGCAGTACTTC. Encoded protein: CASSQDRRRAYEQYF.

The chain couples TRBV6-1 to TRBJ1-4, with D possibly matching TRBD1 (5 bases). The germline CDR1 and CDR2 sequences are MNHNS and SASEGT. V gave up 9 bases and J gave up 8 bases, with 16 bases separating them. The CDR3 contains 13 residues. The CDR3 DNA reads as TGTGCCAGTTCCAGGGATTCGAGCGAAAAACTGTTTTTT. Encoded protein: CASSRDSSEKLFF.

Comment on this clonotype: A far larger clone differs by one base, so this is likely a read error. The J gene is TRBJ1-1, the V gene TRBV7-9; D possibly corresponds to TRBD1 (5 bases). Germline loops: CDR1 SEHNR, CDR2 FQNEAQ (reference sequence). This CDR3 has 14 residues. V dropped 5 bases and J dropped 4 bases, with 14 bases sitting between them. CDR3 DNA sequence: TGTGCCAGCAGCCCTAGGAGGGGAAGCACTGAAGCTTTCTTT. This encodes CASSPRRGSTEAFF. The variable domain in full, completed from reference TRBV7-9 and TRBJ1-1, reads DTGVSQNPRHKITKRGQNVTFRCDPISEHNRLYWYRQTLGQGPEFLTYFQNEAQLEKSRLLSDRFSAERPKGSFSTLEIQRTEQGDSAMYLCASSPRRGSTEAFFGQGTRLTVV.

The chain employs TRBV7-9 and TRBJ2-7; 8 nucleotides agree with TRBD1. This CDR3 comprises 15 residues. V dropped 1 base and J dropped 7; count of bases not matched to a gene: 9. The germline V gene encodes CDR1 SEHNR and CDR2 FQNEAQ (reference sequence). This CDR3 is CASSLVPGQVREQYF. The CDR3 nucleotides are TGTGCCAGCAGCTTAGTTCCGGGACAGGTTCGTGAGCAGTACTTC.

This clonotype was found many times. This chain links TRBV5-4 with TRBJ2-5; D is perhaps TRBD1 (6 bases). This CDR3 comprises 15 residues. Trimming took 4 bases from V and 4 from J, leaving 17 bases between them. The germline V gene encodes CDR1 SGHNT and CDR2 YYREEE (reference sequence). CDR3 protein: CASSGTTGRGETQYF. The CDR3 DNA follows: TGTGCCAGCAGCGGCACTACAGGGAGAGGAGAGACCCAGTACTTC. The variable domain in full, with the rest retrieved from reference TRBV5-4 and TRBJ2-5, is ETGVTQSPTHLIKTRGQQVTLRCSSQSGHNTVSWYQQALGQGPQFIFQYYREEENGRGNFPPRFSGLQFPNYSSELNVNALELDDSALYLCASSGTTGRGETQYFGPGTRLLVL.

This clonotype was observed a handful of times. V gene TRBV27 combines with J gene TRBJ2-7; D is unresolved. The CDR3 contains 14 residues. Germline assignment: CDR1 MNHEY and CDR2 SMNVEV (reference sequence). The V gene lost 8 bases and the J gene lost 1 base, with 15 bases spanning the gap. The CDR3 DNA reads TGTGCCAGCGCGTCTCTCTCTGGGTCCTACGAGCAGTACTTC. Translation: CASASLSGSYEQYF.

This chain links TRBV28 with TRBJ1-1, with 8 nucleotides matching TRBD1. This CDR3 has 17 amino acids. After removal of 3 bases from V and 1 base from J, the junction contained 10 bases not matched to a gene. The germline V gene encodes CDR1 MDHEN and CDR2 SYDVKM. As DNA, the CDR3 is TGTGCCAGCAGTTTGACAGGGGACCTAGAACCGAACACTGAAGCTTTCTTT. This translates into CASSLTGDLEPNTEAFF.

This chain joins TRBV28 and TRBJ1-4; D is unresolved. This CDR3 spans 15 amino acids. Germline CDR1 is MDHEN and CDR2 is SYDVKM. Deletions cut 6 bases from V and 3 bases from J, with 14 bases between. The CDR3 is CASSSRWVSNEKLFF. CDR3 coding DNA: TGTGCCAGCAGCTCCCGATGGGTGTCTAATGAAAAACTGTTTTTT. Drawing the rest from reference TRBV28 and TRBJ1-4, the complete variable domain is DVKVTQSSRYLVKRTGEKVFLECVQDMDHENMFWYRQDPGLGLRLIYFSYDVKMKEKGDIPEGYSVSREKKERFSLILESASTNQTSMYLCASSSRWVSNEKLFFGSGTQLSVL.

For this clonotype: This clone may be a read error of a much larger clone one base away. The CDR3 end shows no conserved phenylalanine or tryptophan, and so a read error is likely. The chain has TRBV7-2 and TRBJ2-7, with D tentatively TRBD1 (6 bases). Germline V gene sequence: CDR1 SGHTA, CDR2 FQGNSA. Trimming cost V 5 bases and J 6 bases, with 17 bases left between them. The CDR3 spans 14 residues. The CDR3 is CASSRDQTGGEQYS. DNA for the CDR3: TGTGCCAGCAGCCGGGACCAGACAGGTGGCGAGCAGTACTCC.

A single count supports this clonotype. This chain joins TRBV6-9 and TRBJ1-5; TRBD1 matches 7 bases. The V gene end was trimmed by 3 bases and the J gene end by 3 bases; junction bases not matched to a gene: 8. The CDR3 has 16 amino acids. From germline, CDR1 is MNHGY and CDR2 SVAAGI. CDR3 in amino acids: CASSYQTGLINQPQHF. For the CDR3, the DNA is TGTGCCAGCAGTTACCAGACAGGGTTAATCAATCAGCCCCAGCATTTT.

The CDR3 coding sequence is TGTGCCAGCAGCCTACCCACTCCGGGACAGGGTTATGGCTACACCTTC. It codes for CASSLPTPGQGYGYTF. V usage is TRBV5-8 and J usage is TRBJ1-2; 9 positions match TRBD1. CDR3 length equals 16 residues. The J segment lost 5 bases and the V segment lost 4 bases, leaving 12 bases of the junction unmatched. Germline loops: CDR1 SGHTS, CDR2 YDEGEE.

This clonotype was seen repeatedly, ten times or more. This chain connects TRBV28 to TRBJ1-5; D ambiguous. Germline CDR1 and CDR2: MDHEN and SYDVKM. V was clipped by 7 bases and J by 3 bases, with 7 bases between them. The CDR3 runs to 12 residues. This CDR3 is CASTINNQPQHF. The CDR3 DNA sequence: TGTGCCAGCACCATAAACAATCAGCCCCAGCATTTT.

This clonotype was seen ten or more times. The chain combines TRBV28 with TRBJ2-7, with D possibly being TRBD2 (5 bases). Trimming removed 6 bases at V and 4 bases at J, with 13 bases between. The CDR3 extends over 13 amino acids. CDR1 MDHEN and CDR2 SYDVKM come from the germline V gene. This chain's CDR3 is CASRRLAEYEQYF. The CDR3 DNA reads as TGTGCCAGCAGGCGGCTAGCAGAGTACGAGCAGTACTTC.

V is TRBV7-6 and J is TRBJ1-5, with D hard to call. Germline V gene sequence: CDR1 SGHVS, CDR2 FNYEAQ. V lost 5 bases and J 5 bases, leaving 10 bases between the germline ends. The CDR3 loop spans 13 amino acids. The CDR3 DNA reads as TGTGCCAGCAGCACAGACCGGGATCAGCCCCAGCATTTT. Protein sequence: CASSTDRDQPQHF.

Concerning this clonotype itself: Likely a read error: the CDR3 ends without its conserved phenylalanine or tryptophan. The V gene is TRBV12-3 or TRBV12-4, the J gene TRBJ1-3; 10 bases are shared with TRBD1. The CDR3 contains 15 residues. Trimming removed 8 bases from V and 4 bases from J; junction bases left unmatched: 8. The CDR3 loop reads CASGRQGARGNTIYS. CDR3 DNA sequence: TGTGCCAGCGGACGACAGGGGGCGCGAGGAAACACCATATATTCT.

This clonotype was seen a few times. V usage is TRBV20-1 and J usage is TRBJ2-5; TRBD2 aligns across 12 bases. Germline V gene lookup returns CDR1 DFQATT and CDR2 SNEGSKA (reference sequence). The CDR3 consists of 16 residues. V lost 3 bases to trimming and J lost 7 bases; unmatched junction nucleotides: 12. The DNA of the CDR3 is TGCAGTGCTAGGTTGACTAGCGGGAGCCACCGTGGGACCCAGTACTTC. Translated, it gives CSARLTSGSHRGTQYF.

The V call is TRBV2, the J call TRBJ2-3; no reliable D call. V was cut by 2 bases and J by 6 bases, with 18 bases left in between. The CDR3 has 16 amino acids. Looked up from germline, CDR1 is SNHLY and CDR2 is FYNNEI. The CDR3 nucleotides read TGTGCCAGCAGTGAAACCATCCCGGTGAGCTTCGATACGCAGTATTTT. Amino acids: CASSETIPVSFDTQYF.

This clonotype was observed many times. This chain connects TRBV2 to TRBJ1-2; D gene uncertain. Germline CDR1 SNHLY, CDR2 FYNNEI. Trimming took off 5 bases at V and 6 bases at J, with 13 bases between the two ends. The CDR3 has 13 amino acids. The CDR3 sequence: CASSRAEGNGYTF. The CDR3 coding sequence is TGTGCCAGCAGTCGGGCAGAGGGTAATGGCTACACCTTC.

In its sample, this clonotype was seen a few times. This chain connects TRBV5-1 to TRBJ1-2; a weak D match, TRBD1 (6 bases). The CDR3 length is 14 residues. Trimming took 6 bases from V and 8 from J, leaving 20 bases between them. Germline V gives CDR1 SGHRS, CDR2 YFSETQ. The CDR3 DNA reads TGCGCCAGCACCCCGTTACAGGGAGATTACGGCTACACCTTC. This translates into CASTPLQGDYGYTF.

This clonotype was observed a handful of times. As DNA, the CDR3 is TGTGCCAGTAGTATGGTGAACAGGATGGGGGAAAAACTGTTTTTT. Encoded protein: CASSMVNRMGEKLFF. The chain is built from TRBV19 and TRBJ1-4; tentative D call: TRBD1 (5 bases). Germline CDR1 reads LNHDA; CDR2 reads SQIVND (reference sequence). The ends were cut back, 3 bases at V and 8 bases at J, with 16 bases in the middle. The CDR3 consists of 15 residues.

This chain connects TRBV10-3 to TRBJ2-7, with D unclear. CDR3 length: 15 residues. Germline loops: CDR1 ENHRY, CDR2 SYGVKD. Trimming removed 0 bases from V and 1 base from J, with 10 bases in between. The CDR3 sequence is CAISESLVGSYEQYF. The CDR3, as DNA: TGTGCCATCAGTGAGTCGTTGGTGGGGTCCTACGAGCAGTACTTC.

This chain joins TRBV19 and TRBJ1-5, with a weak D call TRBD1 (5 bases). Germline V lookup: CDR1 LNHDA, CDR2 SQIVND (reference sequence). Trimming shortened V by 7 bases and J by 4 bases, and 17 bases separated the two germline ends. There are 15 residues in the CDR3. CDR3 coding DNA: TGTGCCAGTAATCGGGGGACGGATTCTAATCAGCCCCAGCATTTT. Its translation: CASNRGTDSNQPQHF.

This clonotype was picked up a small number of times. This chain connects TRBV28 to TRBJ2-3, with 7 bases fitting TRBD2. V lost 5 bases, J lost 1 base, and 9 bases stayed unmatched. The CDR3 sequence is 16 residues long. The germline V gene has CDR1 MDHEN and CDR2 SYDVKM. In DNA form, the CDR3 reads TGTGCCAGCAGTAAAACCTTGGGGGGGGGCACAGATACGCAGTATTTT. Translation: CASSKTLGGGTDTQYF.

The CDR3 DNA reads as TGTGCCAGCAGTGAAAGTAGCGGGATTGTTAATGAGCAGTTCTTC. This sequence encodes CASSESSGIVNEQFF. The gene calls are TRBV2 and TRBJ2-1; TRBD2 matches 8 bases. CDR3 length: 15 amino acids. From germline, CDR1 is SNHLY and CDR2 FYNNEI. With 2 bases clipped from V and 7 bases from J, the junction kept 7 bases outside the gene matches.

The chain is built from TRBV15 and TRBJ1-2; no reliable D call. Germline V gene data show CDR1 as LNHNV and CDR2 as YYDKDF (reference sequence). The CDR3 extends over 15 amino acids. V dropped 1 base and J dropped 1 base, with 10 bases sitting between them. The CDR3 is CATSRGETINYGYTF. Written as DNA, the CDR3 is TGTGCCACCAGCAGAGGGGAGACGATTAACTATGGCTACACCTTC.

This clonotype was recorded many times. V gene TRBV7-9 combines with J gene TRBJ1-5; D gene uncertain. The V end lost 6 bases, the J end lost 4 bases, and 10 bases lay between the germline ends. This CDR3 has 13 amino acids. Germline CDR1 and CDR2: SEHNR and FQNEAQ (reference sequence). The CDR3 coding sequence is TGTGCCAGCAGTCAGCAAGGGAATCAGCCCCAGCATTTT. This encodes CASSQQGNQPQHF.

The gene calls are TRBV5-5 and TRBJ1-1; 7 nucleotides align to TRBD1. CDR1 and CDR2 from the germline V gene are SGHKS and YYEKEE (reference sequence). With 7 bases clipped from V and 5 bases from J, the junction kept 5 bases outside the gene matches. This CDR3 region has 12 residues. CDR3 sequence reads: CASAQGDTEAFF. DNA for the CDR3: TGTGCCAGCGCTCAGGGGGATACTGAAGCTTTCTTT.